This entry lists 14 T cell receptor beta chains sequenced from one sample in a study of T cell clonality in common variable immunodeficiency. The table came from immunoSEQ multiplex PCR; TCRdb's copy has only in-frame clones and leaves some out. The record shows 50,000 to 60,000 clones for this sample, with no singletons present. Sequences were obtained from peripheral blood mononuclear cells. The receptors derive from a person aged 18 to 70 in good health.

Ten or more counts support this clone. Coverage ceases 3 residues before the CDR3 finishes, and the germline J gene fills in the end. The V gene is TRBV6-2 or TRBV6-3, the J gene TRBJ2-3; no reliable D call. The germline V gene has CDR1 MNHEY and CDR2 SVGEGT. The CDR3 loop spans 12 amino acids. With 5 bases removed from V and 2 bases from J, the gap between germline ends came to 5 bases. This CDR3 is CASSQSTDTQYF. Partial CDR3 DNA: TGTGCCAGCAGTCAATCCACAGATACG.

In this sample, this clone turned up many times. The CDR3 DNA, read in part, is TGTGCCAGCAGCTTTCTAGCGGGGGCGGGGGAGACC. It encodes CASSFLAGAGET. The entire CDR3 protein is CASSFLAGAGETQYF. The rearrangement uses TRBV7-2 and TRBJ2-5; 10 bases fit TRBD2. The DNA ends 3 residues before the CDR3 does, and the rest of the CDR3 is filled in from the germline J gene. This CDR3 is built from 15 residues. The V gene's germline CDR1 is SGHTA and CDR2 FQGNSA. V was pared by 3 bases and J by 5 bases, with 6 bases of the junction left unmatched.

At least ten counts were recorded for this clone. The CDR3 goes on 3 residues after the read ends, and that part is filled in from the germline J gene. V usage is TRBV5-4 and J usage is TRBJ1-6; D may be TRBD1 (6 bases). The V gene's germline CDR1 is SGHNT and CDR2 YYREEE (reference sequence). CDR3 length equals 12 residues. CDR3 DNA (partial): TGTGCCAGCAGCTTTGGCAGGGGTACC. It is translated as CASSFGRGT. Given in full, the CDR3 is CASSFGRGTLHF.

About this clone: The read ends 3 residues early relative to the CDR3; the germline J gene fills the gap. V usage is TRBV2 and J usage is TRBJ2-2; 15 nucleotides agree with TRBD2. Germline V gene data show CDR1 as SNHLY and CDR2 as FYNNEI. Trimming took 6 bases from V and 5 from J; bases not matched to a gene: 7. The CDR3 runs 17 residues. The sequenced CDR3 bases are TGTGCCAGCAGGCCGGGACTAGCGGGAGGAGTAACCGGGGAG. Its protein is CASRPGLAGGVTGE. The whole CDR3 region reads CASRPGLAGGVTGELFF.

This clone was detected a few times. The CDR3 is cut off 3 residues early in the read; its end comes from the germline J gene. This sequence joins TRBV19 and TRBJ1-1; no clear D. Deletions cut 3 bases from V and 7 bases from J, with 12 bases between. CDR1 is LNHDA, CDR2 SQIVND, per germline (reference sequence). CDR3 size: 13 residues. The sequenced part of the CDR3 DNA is TGTGCCAGTAGTATCAAGTCCAGGAGTGAA. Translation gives CASSIKSRSE. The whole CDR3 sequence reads CASSIKSRSEAFF.

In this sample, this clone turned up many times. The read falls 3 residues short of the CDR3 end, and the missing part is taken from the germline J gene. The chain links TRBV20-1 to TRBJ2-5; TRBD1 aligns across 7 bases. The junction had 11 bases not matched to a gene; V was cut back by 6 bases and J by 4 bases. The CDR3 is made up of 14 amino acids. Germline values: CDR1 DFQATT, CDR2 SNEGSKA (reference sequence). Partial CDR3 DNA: TGCAGTGCCCCCCCTGACAGGGTGGCAGAGACC. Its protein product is CSAPPDRVAET. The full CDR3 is CSAPPDRVAETQYF.

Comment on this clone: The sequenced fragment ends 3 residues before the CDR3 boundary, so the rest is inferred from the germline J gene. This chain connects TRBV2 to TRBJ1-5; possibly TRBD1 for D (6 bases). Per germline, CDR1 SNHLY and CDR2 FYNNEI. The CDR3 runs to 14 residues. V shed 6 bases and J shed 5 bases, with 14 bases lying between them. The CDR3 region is CASRPDSLYQPQHF. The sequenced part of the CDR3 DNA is TGTGCCAGCAGACCGGACAGCCTCTATCAGCCC.

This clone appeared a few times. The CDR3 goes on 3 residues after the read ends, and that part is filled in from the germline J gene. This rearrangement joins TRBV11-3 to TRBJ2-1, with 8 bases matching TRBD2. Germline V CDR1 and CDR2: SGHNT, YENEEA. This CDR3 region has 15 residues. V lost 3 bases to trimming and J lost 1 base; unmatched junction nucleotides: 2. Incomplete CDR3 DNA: TGTGCCAGCAGCTTGTTAGCGGGATCCTACAATGAG. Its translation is CASSLLAGSYNE. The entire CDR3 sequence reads CASSLLAGSYNEQFF. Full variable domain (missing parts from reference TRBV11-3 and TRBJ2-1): EAGVVQSPRYKIIEKKQPVAFWCNPISGHNTLYWYLQNLGQGPELLIRYENEEAVDDSQLPKDRFSAERLKGVDSTLKIQPAELGDSAVYLCASSLLAGSYNEQFFGPGTRLTVL.

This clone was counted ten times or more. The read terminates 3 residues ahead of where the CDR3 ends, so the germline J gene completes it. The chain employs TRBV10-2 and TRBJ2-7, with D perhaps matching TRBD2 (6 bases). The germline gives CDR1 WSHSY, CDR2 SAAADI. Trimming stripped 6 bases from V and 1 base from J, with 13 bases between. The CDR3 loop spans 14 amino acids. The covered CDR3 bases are TGCGCCAGCAGGCCGGGACTGACATCCTACGAG. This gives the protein CASRPGLTSYE. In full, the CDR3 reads CASRPGLTSYEQYF.

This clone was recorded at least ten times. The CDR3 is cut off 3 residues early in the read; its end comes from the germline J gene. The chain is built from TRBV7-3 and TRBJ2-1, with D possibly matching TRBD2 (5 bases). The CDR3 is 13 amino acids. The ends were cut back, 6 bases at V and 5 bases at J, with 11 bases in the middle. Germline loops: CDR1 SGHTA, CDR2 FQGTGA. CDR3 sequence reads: CASSWTPDNEQFF. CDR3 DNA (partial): TGTGCCAGCAGTTGGACTCCGGACAATGAG.

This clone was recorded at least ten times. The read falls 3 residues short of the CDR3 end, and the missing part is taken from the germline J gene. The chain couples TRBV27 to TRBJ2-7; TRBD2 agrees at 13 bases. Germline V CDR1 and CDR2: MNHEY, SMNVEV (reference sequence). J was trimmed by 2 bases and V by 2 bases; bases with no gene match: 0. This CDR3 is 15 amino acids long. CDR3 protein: CASSLGLAGAYEQYF. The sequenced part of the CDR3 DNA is TGTGCCAGCAGTTTAGGACTAGCGGGAGCCTACGAG.

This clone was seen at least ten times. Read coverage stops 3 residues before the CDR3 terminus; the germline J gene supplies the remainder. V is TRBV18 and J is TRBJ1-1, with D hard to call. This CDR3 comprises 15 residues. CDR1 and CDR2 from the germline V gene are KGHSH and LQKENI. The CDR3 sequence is CASSPSGSSLAQAFF. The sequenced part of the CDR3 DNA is TGTGCCAGCTCACCGTCCGGGTCCTCATTAGCCCAA.

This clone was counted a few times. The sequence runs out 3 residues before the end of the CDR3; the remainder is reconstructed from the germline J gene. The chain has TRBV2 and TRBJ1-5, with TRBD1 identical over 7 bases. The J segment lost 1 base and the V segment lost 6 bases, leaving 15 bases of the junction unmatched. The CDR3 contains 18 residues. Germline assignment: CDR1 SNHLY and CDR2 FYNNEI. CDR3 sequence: CASRGRGRGSDSNQPQHF. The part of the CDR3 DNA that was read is TGTGCCAGCAGGGGGCGGGGCAGGGGGTCTGACAGCAATCAGCCC.

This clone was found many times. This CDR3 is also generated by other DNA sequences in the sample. The CDR3 bases that were read are TGCGCCAGCAGCCTACAGGGAGCTGGAAACACC. Residues: CASSLQGAGNT. From start to end, the CDR3 is CASSLQGAGNTIYF. The V gene is TRBV5-1, the J gene TRBJ1-3, with a possible D match to TRBD1 (6 bases). The CDR3 is cut off 3 residues early in the read; its end comes from the germline J gene. Trimming pared 4 bases from V and 2 bases from J, leaving 10 bases between. Germline values: CDR1 SGHRS, CDR2 YFSETQ. CDR3 length: 14 amino acids.